The source of this T cell receptor (beta chain) is a study of shared clonotypes between healthy human individuals. Whole-study context: The study drew on a couple of women and three men aged 18 to 49 as donors. Whole-study results and caveats: The study sampled only blood, and tissue repertoires likely differ.

The V gene's germline CDR1 is LNHDA and CDR2 SQIVND (reference sequence). The CDR3 is 17 residues long. Trimming cost V 6 bases and J 5 bases; bases outside gene matches: 11. Only in-frame clones appear in the TCRdb table, and some are missing; sequencing was by immunoSEQ multiplex PCR. This table holds some 500,000 clones, around 80% found once. Concerning this clone itself: As yet, its antigen is unknown.

The donors were all Caucasian adults (living in Nashville, Tennessee). The sample comprised PBMCs. This receptor was identified in a woman in her thirties or forties in good health. Some clones in this sample may be carry-over from other donors' samples. This chain uses TRBV19 with TRBJ2-5; 14 bases match TRBD2. CDR3 nucleotides: TGTGCCAGTAGCCCCCTGACTAGCGGGAGGGCCGTTGAGACCCAGTACTTC. This sequence encodes CASSPLTSGRAVETQYF. Full variable domain (missing parts from reference TRBV19 and TRBJ2-5): DGGITQSPKYLFRKEGQNVTLSCEQNLNHDAMYWYRQDPGQGLRLIYYSQIVNDFQKGDIAEGYSVSREKKESFPLTVTSAQKNPTAFYLCASSPLTSGRAVETQYFGPGTRLLVL.